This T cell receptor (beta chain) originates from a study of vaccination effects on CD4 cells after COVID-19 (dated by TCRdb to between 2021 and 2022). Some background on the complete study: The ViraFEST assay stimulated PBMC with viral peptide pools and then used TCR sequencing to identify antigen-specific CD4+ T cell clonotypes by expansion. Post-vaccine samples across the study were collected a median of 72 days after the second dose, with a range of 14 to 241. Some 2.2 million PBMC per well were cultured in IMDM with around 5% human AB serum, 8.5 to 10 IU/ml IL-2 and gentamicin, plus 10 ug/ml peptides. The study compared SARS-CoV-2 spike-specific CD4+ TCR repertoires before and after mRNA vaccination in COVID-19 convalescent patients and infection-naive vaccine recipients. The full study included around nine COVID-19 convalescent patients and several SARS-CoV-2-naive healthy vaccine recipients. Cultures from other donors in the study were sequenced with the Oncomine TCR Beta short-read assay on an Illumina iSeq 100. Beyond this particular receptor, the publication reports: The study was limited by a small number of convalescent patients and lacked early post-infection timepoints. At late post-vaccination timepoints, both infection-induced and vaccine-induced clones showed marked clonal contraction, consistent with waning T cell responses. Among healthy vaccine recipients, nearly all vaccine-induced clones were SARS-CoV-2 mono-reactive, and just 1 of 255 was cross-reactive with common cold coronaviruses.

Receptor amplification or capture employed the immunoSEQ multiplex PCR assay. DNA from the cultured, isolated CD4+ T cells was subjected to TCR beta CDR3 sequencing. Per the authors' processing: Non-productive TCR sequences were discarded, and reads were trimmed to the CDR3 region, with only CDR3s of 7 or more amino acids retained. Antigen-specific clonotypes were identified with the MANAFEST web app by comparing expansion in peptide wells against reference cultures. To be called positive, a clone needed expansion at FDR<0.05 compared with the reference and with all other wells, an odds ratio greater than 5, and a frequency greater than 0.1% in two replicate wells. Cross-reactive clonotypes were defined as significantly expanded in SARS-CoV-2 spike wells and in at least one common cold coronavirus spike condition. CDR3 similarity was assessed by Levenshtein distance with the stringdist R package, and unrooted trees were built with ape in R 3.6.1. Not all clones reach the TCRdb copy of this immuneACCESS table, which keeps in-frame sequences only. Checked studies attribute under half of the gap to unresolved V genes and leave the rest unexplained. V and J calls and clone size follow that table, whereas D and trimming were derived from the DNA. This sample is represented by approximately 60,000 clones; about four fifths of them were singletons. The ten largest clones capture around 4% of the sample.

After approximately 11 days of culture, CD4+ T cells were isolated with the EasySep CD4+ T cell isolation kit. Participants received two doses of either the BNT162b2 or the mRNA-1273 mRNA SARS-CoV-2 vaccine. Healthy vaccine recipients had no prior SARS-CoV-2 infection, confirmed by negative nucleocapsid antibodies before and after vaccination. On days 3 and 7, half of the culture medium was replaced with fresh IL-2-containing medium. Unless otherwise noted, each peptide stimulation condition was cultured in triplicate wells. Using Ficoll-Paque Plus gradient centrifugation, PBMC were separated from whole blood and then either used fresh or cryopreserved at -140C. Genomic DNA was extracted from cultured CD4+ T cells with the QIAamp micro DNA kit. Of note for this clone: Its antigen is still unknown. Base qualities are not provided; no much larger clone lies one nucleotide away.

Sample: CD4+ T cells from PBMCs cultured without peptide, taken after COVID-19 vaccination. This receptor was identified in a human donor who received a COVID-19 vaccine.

DNA sequence: TGTGCCAGCAGCCTCGTCCCAGGGGCAACTAATGAAAAACTGTTTTTT. Its amino acids are CASSLVPGATNEKLFF. This chain is built from TRBV14 and TRBJ1-4; a tentative D match to TRBD1 spans 6 bases. At the junction V is shortened by 4 bases and J by 0 bases, with 12 bases in between. For CDR1 and CDR2, the germline V gene lists SGHDN and FVKESK. Inclusive of the bounding cysteine and phenylalanine, the CDR3 is 16 residues long. The read is trimmed to its CDR3 DNA, 48 bases read in frame from base 1.